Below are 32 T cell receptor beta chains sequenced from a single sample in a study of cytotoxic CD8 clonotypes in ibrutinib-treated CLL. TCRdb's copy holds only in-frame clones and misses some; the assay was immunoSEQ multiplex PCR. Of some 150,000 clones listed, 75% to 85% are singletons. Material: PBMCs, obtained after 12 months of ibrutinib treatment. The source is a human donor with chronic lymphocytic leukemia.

CDR3 sequence reads: CASSLWLAGGHGELFF. For the CDR3, the DNA is TGCGCCAGCAGCTTGTGGCTAGCGGGAGGCCACGGGGAGCTGTTTTTT. The chain uses TRBV5-1 and TRBJ2-2; 11 bases fit TRBD2. Per germline, CDR1 SGHRS and CDR2 YFSETQ. The CDR3 has 16 amino acids. The trim removed 1 base at V and 7 bases at J, leaving 6 bases unmatched.

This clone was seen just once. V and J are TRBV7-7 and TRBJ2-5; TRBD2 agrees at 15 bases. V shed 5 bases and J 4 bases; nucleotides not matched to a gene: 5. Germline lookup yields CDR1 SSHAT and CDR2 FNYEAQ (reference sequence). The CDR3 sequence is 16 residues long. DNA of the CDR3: TGTGCCAGCAGCCAGGGACTAGCGGGAGGTTTAGAGACCCAGTACTTC. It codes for CASSQGLAGGLETQYF.

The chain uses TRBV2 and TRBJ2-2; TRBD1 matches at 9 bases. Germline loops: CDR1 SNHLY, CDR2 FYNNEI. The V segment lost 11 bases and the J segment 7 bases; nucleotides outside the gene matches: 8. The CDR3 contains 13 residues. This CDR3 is CAVNRGHVGELFF. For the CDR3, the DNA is TGTGCCGTCAACAGGGGGCATGTCGGGGAGCTGTTTTTT.

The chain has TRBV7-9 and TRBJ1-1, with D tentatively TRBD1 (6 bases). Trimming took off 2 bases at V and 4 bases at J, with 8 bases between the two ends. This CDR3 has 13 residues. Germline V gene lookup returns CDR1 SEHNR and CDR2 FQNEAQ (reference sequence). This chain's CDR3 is CASSLKGGTEAFF. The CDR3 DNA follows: TGTGCCAGCAGCTTAAAGGGGGGCACTGAAGCTTTCTTT.

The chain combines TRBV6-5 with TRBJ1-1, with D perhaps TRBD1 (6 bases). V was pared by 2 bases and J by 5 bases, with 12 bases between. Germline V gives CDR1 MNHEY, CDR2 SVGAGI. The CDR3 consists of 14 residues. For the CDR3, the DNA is TGTGCCAGCAGTTACGTGGGGGGCCGGACTGAAGCTTTCTTT. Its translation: CASSYVGGRTEAFF.

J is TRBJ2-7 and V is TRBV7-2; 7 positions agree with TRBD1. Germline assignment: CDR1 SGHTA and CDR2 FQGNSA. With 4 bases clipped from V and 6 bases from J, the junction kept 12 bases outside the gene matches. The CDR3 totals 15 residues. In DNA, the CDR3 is TGTGCCAGCAGCTCTCCGCGGACAGGCAGGTTCGAGCAGTACTTC. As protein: CASSSPRTGRFEQYF. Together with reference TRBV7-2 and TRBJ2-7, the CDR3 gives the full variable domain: GAGVSQSPSNKVTEKGKDVELRCDPISGHTALYWYRQSLGQGLEFLIYFQGNSAPDKSGLPSDRFSAERTGGSVSTLTIQRTQQEDSAVYLCASSSPRTGRFEQYFGPGTRLTVT.

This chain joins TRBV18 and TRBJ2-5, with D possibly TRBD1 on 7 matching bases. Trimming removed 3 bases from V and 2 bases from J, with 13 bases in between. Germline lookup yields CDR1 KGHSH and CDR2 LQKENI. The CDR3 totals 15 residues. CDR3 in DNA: TGTGCCAGCTCACCGTCAGGGGGGCCGCAAGAGACCCAGTACTTC. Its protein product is CASSPSGGPQETQYF.

CDR3 coding DNA: TGTGCCAGCTCACCGGGCGGAGGGGGCAACTATGGCTACACCTTC. It encodes CASSPGGGGNYGYTF. The genes are TRBV18 and TRBJ1-2; the match to TRBD1 covers 7 bases. There are 15 residues in the CDR3. Germline loops: CDR1 KGHSH, CDR2 LQKENI. V lost 3 bases and J lost 2; bases outside the gene matches: 6.

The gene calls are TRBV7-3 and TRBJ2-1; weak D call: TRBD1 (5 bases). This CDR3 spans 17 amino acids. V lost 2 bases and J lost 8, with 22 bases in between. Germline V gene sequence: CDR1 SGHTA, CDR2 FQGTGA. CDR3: CASSLQGGLESFDEQFF. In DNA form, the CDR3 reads TGTGCCAGCAGCTTACAGGGTGGGCTGGAAAGCTTCGATGAGCAGTTCTTC.

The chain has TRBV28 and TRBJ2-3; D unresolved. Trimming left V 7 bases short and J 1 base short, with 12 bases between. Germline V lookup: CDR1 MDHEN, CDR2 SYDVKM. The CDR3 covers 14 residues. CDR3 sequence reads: CASTGGAGTDTQYF. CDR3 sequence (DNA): TGTGCCAGCACCGGTGGCGCCGGCACAGATACGCAGTATTTT.

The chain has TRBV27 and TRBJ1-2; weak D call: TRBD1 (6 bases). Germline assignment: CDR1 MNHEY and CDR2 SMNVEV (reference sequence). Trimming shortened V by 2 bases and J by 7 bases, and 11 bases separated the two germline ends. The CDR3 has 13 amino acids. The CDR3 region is CASSLLGASGYTF. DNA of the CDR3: TGTGCCAGCAGTTTACTGGGGGCTTCTGGCTACACCTTC.

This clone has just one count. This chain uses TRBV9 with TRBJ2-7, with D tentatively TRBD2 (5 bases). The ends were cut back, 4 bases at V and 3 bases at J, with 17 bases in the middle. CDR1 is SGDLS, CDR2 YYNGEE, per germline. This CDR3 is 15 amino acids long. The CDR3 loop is CASSPAVGVFYEQYF. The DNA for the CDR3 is TGTGCCAGCAGCCCGGCGGTGGGAGTCTTCTACGAGCAGTACTTC.

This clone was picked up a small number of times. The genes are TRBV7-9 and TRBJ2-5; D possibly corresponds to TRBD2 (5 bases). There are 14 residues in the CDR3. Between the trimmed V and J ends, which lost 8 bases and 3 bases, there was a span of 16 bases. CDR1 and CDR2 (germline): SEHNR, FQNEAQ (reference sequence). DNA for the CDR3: TGTGCCAGCGGCACTTCTAGCATAAAAGAGACCCAGTACTTC. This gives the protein CASGTSSIKETQYF.

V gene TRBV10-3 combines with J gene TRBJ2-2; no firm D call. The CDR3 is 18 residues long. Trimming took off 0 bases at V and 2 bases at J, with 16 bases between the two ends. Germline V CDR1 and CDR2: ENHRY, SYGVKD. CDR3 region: CAISESRLRVLNTGELFF. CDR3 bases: TGTGCCATCAGTGAGTCAAGGTTACGGGTTCTTAACACCGGGGAGCTGTTTTTT.

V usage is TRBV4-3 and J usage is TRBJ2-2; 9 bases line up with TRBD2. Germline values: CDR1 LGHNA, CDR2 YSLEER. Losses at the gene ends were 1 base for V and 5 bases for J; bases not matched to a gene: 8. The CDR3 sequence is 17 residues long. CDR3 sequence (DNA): TGCGCCAGCAGCCAAGCCCTTAGCGGGAGCGGGACCGGGGAGCTGTTTTTT. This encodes CASSQALSGSGTGELFF.

CDR3 sequence reads: CAISDGTGETQYF. As DNA, the CDR3 is TGTGCCATCAGTGATGGGACAGGGGAGACCCAGTACTTC. The genes are TRBV10-3 and TRBJ2-5; 9 bases are shared with TRBD1. Trimming at V came to 3 bases and at J to 5 bases, leaving 1 base not matched to a gene. This CDR3 is 13 amino acids long. The germline CDR1 and CDR2 sequences are ENHRY and SYGVKD.

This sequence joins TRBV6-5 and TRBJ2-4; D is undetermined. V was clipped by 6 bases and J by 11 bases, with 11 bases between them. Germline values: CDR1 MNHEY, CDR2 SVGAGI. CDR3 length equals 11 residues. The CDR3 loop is CASRKGYFQYF. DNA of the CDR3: TGTGCCAGCAGAAAGGGATATTTTCAGTACTTC.

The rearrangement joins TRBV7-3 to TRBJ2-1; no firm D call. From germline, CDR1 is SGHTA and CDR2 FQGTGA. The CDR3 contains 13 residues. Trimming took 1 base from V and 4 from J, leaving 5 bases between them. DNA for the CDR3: TGTGCCAGCAGCTTAAACGGATACAATGAGCAGTTCTTC. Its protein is CASSLNGYNEQFF.

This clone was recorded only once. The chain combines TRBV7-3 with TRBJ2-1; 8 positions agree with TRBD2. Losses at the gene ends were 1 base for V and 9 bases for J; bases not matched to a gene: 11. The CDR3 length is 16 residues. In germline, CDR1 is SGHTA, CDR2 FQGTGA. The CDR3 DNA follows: TGTGCCAGCAGCTTAAATGTTGCGGGAGGATGGTCTGAGCAGTTCTTC. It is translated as CASSLNVAGGWSEQFF.

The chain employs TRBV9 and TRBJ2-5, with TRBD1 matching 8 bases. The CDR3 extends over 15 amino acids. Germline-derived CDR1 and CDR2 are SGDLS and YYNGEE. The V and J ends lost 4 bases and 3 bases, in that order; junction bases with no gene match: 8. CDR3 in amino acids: CASSPRTGTKETQYF. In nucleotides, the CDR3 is TGTGCCAGCAGCCCTCGGACAGGGACAAAAGAGACCCAGTACTTC.

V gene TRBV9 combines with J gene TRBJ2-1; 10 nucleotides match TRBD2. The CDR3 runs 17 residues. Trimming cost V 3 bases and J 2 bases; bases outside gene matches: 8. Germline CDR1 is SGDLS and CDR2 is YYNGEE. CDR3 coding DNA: TGTGCCAGCAGCGCCTATAGCGGGAGGAACGCCTACAATGAGCAGTTCTTC. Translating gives CASSAYSGRNAYNEQFF.

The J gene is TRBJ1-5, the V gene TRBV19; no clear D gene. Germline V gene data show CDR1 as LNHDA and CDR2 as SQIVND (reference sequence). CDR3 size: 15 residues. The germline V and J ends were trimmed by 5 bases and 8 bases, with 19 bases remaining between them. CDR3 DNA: TGTGCCAGTAGTTCCAGCGGGGTAAATGGAAAGCCCCAGCATTTT. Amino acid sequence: CASSSSGVNGKPQHF.

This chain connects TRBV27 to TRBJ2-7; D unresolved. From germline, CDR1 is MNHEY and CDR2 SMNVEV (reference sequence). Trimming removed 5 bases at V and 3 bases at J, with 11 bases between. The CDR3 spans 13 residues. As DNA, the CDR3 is TGTGCCAGCAGTCAACGCATAAACTACGAGCAGTACTTC. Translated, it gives CASSQRINYEQYF.

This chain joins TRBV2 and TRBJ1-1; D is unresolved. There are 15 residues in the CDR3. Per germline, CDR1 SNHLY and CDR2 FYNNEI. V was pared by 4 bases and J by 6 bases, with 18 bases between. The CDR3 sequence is CASSVEAGGGPEAFF. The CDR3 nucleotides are TGTGCCAGCAGTGTTGAAGCGGGCGGTGGGCCTGAAGCTTTCTTT. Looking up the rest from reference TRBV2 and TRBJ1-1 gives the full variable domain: EPEVTQTPSHQVTQMGQEVILRCVPISNHLYFYWYRQILGQKVEFLVSFYNNEISEKSEIFDDQFSVERPDGSNFTLKIRSTKLEDSAMYFCASSVEAGGGPEAFFGQGTRLTVV.

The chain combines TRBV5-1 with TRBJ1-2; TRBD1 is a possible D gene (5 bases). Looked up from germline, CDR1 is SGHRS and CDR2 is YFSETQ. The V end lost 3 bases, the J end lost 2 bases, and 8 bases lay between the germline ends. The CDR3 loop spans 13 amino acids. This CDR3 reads CASSSQGNYGYTF. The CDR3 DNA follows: TGCGCCAGCAGCTCGCAGGGAAACTATGGCTACACCTTC.

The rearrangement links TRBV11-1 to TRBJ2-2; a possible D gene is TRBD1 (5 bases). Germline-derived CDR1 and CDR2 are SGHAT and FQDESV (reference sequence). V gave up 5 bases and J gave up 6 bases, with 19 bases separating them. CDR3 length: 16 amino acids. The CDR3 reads CASSLLGVVLPGELFF. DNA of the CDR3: TGTGCCAGCAGCCTTTTAGGGGTAGTCCTACCCGGGGAGCTGTTTTTT.

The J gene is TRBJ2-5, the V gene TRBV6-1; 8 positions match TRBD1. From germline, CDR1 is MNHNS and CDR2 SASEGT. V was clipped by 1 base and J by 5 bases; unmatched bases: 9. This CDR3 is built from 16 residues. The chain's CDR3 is CASSEVWTGRGETQYF. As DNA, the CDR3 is TGTGCCAGCAGTGAAGTATGGACAGGGAGAGGGGAGACCCAGTACTTC.

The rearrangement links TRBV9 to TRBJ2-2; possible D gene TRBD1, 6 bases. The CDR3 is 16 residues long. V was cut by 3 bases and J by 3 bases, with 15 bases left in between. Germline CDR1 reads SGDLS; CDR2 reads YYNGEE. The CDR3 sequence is CASSGVGHIDTGELFF. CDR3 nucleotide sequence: TGTGCCAGCAGCGGGGTGGGACATATTGACACCGGGGAGCTGTTTTTT.

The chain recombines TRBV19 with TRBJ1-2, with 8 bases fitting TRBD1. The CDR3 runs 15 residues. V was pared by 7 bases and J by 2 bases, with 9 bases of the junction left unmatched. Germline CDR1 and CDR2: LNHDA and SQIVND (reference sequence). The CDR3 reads CASTDRDRINYGYTF. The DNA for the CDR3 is TGTGCCAGTACTGACCGGGACAGGATCAACTATGGCTACACCTTC.

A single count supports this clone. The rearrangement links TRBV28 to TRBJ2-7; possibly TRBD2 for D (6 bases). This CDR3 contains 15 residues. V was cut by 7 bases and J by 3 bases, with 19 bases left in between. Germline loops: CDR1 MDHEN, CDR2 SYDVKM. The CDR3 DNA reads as TGTGCCAGCACCAGTTTGGGGGGAGGTGGCTACGAGCAGTACTTC. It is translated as CASTSLGGGGYEQYF.

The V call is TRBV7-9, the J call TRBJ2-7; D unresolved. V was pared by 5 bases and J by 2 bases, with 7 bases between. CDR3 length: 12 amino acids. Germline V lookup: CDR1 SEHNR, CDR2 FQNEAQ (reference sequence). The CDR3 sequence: CASSPTAYEQYF. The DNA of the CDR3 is TGTGCCAGCAGCCCCACCGCCTACGAGCAGTACTTC.

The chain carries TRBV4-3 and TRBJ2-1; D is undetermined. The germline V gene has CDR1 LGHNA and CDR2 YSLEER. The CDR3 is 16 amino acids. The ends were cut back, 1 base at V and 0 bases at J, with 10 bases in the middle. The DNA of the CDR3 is TGCGCCAGCAGCCAAGTTACGCAGAGCTCCTACAATGAGCAGTTCTTC. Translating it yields CASSQVTQSSYNEQFF.